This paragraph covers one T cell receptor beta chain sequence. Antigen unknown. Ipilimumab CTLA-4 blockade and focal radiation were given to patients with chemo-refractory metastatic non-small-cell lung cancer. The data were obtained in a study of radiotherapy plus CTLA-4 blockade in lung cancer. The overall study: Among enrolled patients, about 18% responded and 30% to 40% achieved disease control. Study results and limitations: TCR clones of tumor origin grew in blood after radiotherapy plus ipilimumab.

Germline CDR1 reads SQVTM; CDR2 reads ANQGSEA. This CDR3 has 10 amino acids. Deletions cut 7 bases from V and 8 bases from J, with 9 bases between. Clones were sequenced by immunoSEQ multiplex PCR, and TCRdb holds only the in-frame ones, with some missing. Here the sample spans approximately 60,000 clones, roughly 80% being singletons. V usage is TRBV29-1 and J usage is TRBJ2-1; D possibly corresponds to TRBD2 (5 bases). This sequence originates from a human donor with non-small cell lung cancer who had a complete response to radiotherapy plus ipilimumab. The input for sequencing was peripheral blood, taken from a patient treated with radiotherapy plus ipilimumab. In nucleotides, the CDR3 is TGCAGCGCTACTAGAGATGAGCAGTTCTTC. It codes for CSATRDEQFF.